Listed below are T cell receptor beta chains from one sample, sequenced in a study of CD8 T cells in Susac syndrome. One entry per CDR3 protein, called by TCRdb with MiXCR from the immunoSEQ multiplex PCR reads. The repertoire has roughly 160,000 distinct CDR3 sequences, about 96% of them found once; the top ten carry around 0.12%. Sequenced sample: CD4+ T cells from PBMCs. These receptors originate from a human donor with Susac syndrome. Each CDR3 is given with its conserved first and last residue. D genes are given only for firm matches. Where a row states a size, it is once, few, many or the class of an expanded clone; other rows omit it.

TRBJ2-6 TRBV7-8 NA NA CASRLGASGANVLTF TGTGCCAGCAGGTTAGGGGCGTCTGGGGCCAACGTCCTGACTTTC
TRBJ2-5 TRBV11-2 NA TRBD2 CASSLDQRGETQYF TGTGCCAGCAGCTTGGACCAGCGGGGCGAGACCCAGTACTTC
TRBJ1-1 TRBV7-8 NA NA CASSLDSWSEAFF TGTGCCAGCAGCTTGGACAGTTGGTCTGAAGCTTTCTTT
TRBJ2-5 TRBV15 NA TRBD1 CATSRDLGGVETQYF TGTGCCACCAGCAGAGATCTAGGGGGCGTAGAGACCCAGTACTTC
TRBJ2-1 TRBV18 NA TRBD2 CASSLGLGYEQFF TGTGCCAGCTCACTGGGACTAGGTTATGAGCAGTTCTTC
TRBJ2-5 TRBV29-1 NA TRBD1 CSVPPQGAGETQYF TGCAGCGTGCCACCCCAGGGGGCCGGGGAGACCCAGTACTTC
TRBJ1-1 TRBV20-1 NA NA CSASSWRANTEAFF TGCAGTGCTAGTTCGTGGAGGGCGAACACTGAAGCTTTCTTT
TRBJ2-1 TRBV20-1 NA TRBD2 CSVRAGGGTRNEQFF TGCAGTGTTCGTGCGGGGGGAGGGACGAGAAATGAGCAGTTCTTC
TRBJ1-5 TRBV19 NA NA CASSPGGSHQAQHF TGTGCCAGTAGCCCGGGGGGCAGCCATCAGGCCCAGCATTTT
TRBJ1-2 TRBV25-1 NA NA CASSESATGVRYTF TGTGCCAGCAGTGAATCCGCGACAGGAGTACGCTACACCTTC
TRBJ2-5 TRBV7-2 NA NA CASSDRGRREGTQYF TGTGCCAGCAGTGATCGCGGGCGAAGGGAAGGGACCCAGTACTTC
TRBJ1-1 TRBV5-1 NA NA CASSSDGGTEAFF TGCGCCAGCAGTTCGGACGGCGGAACTGAAGCTTTCTTT
TRBJ1-1 TRBV7-2 NA NA CASAGGMNTEAFF TGTGCCAGCGCCGGCGGAATGAACACTGAAGCTTTCTTT
TRBJ1-2 TRBV19 NA NA CASSPRISDGYTF TGTGCCAGTAGTCCCAGGATAAGCGATGGCTACACCTTC
TRBJ2-5 TRBV5-4 NA TRBD2 CASNPGGLTETQYF TGTGCCAGCAACCCGGGGGGGCTCACAGAGACCCAGTACTTC
TRBJ2-3 TRBV7-8 NA NA CASSTRTAALDTQYF TGTGCCAGCAGCACCCGGACAGCCGCTTTGGATACGCAGTATTTT
TRBJ2-2 TRBV24-1 once TRBD2 CATSDLDSSGNTGELFF TGTGCCACCAGTGATTTGGACTCTAGCGGAAACACCGGGGAGCTGTTTTTT
TRBJ2-6 TRBV12-3/TRBV12-4 NA TRBD2 CASSFLASGGSGANVLTF TGTGCCAGCAGTTTCTTGGCTAGCGGGGGCTCTGGGGCCAACGTCCTGACTTTC
TRBJ2-3 TRBV29-1 NA NA CSVEWGADTQYF TGCAGCGTTGAATGGGGGGCAGATACGCAGTATTTT
TRBJ2-5 TRBV6-2/TRBV6-3 NA TRBD1 CASSFGQGAGETQYF TGTGCCAGCAGTTTTGGACAGGGGGCTGGAGAGACCCAGTACTTC
TRBJ1-5 TRBV15 once NA CATSRATGTTVNQPQHF TGTGCCACCAGCAGAGCTACAGGGACAACTGTGAATCAGCCCCAGCATTTT
TRBJ2-5 TRBV3-1 once NA CASSPGPTETQYF TGTGCCAGCAGCCCGGGACCAACGGAGACCCAGTACTTC
TRBJ2-7 TRBV5-1 NA TRBD1 CASSLGGTGIYEQYF TGCGCCAGCAGCTTGGGAGGGACAGGGATCTACGAGCAGTACTTC
TRBJ1-4 TRBV15 NA NA CATSRDRGAREKLFF TGTGCCACCAGCAGAGATCGGGGGGCGCGTGAAAAACTGTTTTTT